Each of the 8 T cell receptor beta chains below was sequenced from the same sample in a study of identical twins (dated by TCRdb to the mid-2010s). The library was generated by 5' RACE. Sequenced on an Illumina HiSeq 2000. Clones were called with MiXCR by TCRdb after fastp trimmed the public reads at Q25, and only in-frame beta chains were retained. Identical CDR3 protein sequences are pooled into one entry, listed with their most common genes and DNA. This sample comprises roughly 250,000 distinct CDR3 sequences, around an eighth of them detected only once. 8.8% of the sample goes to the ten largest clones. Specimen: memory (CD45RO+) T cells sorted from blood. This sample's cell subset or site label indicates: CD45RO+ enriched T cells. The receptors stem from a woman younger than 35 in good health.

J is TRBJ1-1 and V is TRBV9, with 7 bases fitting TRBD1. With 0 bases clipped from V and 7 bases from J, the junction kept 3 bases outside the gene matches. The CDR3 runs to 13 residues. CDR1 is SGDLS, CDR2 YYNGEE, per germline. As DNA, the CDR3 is TGTGCCAGCAGCGTAGGCGGGACAGATGAAGCTTTCTTT. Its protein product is CASSVGGTDEAFF.

CDR3 protein: CSARKTGRSYEQYF. CDR3 bases: TGCAGTGCTAGAAAGACAGGCCGCTCCTACGAGCAGTACTTC. This chain uses TRBV20-1 with TRBJ2-7, with D possibly matching TRBD1 (6 bases). V lost 2 bases, J lost 0 bases, and 11 bases lay in between. The length of the CDR3 is 14 residues. Germline lookup yields CDR1 DFQATT and CDR2 SNEGSKA (reference sequence).

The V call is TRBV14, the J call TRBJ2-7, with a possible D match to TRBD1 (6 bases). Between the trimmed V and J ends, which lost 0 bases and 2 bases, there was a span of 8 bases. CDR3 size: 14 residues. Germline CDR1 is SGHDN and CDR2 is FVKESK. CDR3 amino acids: CASSQDRGPYEQYF. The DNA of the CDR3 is TGTGCCAGCAGCCAAGACAGGGGACCCTACGAGCAGTACTTC.

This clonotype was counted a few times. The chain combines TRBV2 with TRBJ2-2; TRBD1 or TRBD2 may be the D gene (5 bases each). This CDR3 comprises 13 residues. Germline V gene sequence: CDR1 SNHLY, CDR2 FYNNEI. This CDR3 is CAHNGDHTGELFF. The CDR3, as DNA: TGTGCTCATAATGGGGACCATACCGGGGAGCTGTTTTTT.

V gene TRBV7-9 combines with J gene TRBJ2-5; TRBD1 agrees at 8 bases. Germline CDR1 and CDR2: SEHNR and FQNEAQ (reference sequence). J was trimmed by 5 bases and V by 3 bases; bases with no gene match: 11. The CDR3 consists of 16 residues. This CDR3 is CASSFPRQGYKETQYF. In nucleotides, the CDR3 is TGTGCCAGCAGCTTCCCCCGACAGGGGTATAAGGAGACCCAGTACTTC.

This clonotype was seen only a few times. The CDR3 coding sequence is TGTGCCAGCAGCTACCGGAGCGGCACCGGGGAGCTGTTTTTT. Encoded protein: CASSYRSGTGELFF. The chain is built from TRBV7-2 and TRBJ2-2; D perhaps matches TRBD2 (5 bases). The CDR3 is 14 amino acids. Trimming took off 4 bases at V and 4 bases at J, with 10 bases between the two ends. Germline CDR1 reads SGHTA; CDR2 reads FQGNSA.

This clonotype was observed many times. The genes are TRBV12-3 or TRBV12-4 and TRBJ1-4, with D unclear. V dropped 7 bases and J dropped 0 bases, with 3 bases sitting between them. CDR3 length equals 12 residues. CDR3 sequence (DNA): TGTGCCAGCACGGCAACTAATGAAAAACTGTTTTTT. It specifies CASTATNEKLFF.

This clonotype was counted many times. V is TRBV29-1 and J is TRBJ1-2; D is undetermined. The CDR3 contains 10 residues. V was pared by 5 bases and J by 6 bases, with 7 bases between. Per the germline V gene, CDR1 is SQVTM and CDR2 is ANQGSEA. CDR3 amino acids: CSVRLDGYTF. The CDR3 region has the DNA TGCAGCGTTCGATTGGATGGCTACACCTTC.